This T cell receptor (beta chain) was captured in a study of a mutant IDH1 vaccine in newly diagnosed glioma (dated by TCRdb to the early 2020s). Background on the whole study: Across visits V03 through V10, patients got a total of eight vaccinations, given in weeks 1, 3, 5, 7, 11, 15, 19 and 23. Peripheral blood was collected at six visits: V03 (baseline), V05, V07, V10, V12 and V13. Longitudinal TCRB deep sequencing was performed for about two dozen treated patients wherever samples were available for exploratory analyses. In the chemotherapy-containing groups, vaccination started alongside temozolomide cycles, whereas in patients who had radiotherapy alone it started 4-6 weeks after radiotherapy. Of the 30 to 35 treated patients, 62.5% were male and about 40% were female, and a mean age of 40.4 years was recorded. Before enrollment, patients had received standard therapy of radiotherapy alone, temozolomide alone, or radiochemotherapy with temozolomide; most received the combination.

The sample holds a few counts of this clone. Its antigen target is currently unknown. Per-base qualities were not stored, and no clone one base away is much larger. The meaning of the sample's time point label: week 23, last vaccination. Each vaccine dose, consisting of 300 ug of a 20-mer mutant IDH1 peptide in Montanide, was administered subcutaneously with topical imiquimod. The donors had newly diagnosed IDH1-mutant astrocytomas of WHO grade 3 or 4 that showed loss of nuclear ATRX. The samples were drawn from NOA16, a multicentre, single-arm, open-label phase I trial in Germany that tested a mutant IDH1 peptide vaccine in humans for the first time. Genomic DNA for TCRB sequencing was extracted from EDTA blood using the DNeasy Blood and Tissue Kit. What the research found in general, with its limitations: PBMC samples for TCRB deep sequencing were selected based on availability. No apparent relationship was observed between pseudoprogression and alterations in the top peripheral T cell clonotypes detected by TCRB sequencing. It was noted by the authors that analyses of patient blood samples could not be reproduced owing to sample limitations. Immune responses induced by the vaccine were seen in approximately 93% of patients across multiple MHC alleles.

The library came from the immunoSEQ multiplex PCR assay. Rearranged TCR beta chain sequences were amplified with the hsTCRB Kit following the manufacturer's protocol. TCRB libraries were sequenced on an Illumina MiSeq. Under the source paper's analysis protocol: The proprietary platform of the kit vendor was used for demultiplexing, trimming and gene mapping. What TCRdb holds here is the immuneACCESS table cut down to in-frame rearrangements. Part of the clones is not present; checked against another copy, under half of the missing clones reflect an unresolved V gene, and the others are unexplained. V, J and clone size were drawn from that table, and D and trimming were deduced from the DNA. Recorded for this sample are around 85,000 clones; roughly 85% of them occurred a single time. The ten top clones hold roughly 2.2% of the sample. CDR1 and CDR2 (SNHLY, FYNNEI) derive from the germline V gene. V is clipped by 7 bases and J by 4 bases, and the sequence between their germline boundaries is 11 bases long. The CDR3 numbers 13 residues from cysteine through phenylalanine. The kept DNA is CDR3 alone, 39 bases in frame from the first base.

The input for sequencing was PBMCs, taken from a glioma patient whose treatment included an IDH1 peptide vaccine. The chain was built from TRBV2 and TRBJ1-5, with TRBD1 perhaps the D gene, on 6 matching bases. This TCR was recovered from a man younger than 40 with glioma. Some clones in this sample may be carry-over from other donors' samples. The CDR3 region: CASKQGLNQPQHF. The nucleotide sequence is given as TGTGCCAGCAAACAGGGACTAAATCAGCCCCAGCATTTT. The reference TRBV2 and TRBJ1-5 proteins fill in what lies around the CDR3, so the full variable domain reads EPEVTQTPSHQVTQMGQEVILRCVPISNHLYFYWYRQILGQKVEFLVSFYNNEISEKSEIFDDQFSVERPDGSNFTLKIRSTKLEDSAMYFCASKQGLNQPQHFGDGTRLSIL.